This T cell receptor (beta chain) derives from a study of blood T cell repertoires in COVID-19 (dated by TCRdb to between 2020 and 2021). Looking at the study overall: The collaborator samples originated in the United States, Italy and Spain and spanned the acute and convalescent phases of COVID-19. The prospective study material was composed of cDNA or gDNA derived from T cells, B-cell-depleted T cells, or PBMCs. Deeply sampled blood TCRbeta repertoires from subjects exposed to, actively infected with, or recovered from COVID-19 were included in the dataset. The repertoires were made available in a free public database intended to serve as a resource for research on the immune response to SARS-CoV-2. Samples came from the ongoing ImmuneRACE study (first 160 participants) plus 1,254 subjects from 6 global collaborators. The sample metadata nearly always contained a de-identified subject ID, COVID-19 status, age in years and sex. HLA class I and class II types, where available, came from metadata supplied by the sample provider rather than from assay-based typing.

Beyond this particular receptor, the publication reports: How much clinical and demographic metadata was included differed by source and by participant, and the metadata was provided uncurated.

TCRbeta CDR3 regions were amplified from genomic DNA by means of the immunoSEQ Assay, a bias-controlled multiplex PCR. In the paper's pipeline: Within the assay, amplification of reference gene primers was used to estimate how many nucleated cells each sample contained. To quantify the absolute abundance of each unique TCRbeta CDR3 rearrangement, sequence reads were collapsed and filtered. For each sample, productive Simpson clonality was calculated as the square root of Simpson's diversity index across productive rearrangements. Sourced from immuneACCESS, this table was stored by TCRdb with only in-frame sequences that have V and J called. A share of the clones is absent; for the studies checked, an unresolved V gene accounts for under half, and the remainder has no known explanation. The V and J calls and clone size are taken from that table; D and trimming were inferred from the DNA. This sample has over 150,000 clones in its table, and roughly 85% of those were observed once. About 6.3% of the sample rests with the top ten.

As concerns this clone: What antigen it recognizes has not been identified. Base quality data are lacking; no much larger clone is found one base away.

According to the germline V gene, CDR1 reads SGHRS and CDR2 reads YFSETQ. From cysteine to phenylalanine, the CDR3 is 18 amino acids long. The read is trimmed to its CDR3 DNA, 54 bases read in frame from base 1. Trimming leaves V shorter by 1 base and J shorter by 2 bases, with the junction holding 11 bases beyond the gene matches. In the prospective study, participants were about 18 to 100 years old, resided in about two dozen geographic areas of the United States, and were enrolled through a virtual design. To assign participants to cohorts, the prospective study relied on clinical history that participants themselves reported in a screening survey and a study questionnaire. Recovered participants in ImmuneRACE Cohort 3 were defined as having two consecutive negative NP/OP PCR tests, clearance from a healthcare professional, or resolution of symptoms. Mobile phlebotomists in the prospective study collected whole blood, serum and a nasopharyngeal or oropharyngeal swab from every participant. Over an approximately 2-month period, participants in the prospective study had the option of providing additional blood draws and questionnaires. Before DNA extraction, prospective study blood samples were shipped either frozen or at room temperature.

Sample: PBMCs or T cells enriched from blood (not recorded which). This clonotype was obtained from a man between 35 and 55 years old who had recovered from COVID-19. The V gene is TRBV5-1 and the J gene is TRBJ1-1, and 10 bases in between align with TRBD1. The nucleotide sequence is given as TGCGCCAGCAGCTTGCGACAGGGGGCGCGTTGGGTAAACACTGAAGCTTTCTTT. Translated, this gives CASSLRQGARWVNTEAFF.